The 14 T cell receptor beta chains reported below all come from one sample, sequenced in a study of blood T cell repertoires in COVID-19 (dated by TCRdb to the early 2020s). Library creation used the immunoSEQ multiplex PCR assay. In TCRdb, the immuneACCESS table is reduced to in-frame sequences with V and J assigned. These tables do not hold every clone; where another copy was compared, an unresolved V gene accounts for under half, and the others remain unexplained. This sample holds 100,000 or so clones; about 88% were observed only once. The top ten hold roughly 6.5% of the sample. Sequencing used peripheral blood. These receptors came from a man in his fifties or sixties with acute or convalescent COVID-19.

This clone was observed a handful of times. The chain combines TRBV7-2 with TRBJ2-2, with 8 bases identical to TRBD2. The CDR3 is 15 amino acids. J lost 4 bases, V lost 1 base, and 2 bases had no gene match. Germline assignment: CDR1 SGHTA and CDR2 FQGNSA. CDR3 sequence reads: CASSLGAGVTGELFF. The CDR3 DNA reads as TGTGCCAGCAGCTTAGGAGCGGGGGTCACCGGGGAGCTGTTTTTT.

The rearrangement links TRBV29-1 to TRBJ1-2, with D perhaps matching TRBD1 (5 bases). Germline V CDR1 and CDR2: SQVTM, ANQGSEA. Deletions cut 3 bases from V and 6 bases from J, with 11 bases between. The CDR3 is made up of 12 amino acids. CDR3 region: CSVEAGMHGYTF. The DNA for the CDR3 is TGCAGCGTTGAGGCAGGGATGCATGGCTACACCTTC.

This clone was detected once. The chain combines TRBV27 with TRBJ2-7; 10 nucleotides match TRBD2. The V and J ends lost 4 bases and 3 bases, in that order; junction bases with no gene match: 12. The CDR3 consists of 17 residues. Per germline, CDR1 MNHEY and CDR2 SMNVEV (reference sequence). This CDR3 reads CASSYRLSSGSHYEQYF. CDR3 nucleotides: TGTGCCAGCAGTTATCGACTGTCTAGCGGGAGCCACTACGAGCAGTACTTC.

CDR3 residues: CASKSAEAFF. CDR3 DNA: TGTGCCAGCAAATCCGCTGAAGCTTTCTTT. The chain is built from TRBV21-1 and TRBJ1-1. TRBV21-1 is flagged as a pseudogene. The CDR3 runs 10 residues.

In nucleotides, the CDR3 is TGTGCCTGGAGTTTTGGACAGCCTACAGATACGCAGTATTTT. This sequence encodes CAWSFGQPTDTQYF. The V gene is TRBV30, the J gene TRBJ2-3; possibly TRBD1 for D (6 bases). CDR3 size: 14 residues. V lost 2 bases and J lost 3, with 12 bases in between. CDR1 is GTSNPN, CDR2 SVGIG, per germline (reference sequence).

The genes are TRBV29-1 and TRBJ2-5, with a possible D match to TRBD2 (5 bases). The germline V gene encodes CDR1 SQVTM and CDR2 ANQGSEA. V was cut by 5 bases and J by 5 bases, with 15 bases left in between. The CDR3 is 13 amino acids. CDR3 amino acids: CSVRRGSGETQYF. Here the CDR3 DNA reads TGCAGCGTTCGACGGGGTAGTGGCGAGACCCAGTACTTC.

The chain couples TRBV18 to TRBJ1-2; TRBD1 matches at 7 bases. Trimming removed 3 bases from V and 4 bases from J; junction bases left unmatched: 11. This CDR3 is built from 16 residues. Germline V CDR1 and CDR2: KGHSH, LQKENI. The CDR3 nucleotides are TGTGCCAGCTCACCGCTAACAGGGGCGCCCTTCTATGGCTACACCTTC. It yields the protein CASSPLTGAPFYGYTF. Variable domain in full (rest from reference TRBV18 and TRBJ1-2): NAGVMQNPRHLVRRRGQEARLRCSPMKGHSHVYWYRQLPEEGLKFMVYLQKENIIDESGMPKERFSAEFPKEGPSILRIQQVVRGDSAAYFCASSPLTGAPFYGYTFGSGTRLTVV.

This clone has a handful of counts. The V call is TRBV18, the J call TRBJ2-1; a weak D match, TRBD2 (6 bases). Germline V CDR1 and CDR2: KGHSH, LQKENI. V lost 5 bases and J lost 2, with 10 bases in between. There are 14 residues in the CDR3. For the CDR3, the DNA is TGTGCCAGCTCAGGCAGGACTACCTACAATGAGCAGTTCTTC. It specifies CASSGRTTYNEQFF.

This rearrangement joins TRBV30 to TRBJ1-2, with TRBD1 identical over 7 bases. V was clipped by 8 bases and J by 8 bases; unmatched bases: 14. The germline V gene encodes CDR1 GTSNPN and CDR2 SVGIG (reference sequence). The CDR3 totals 13 residues. CDR3 coding DNA: TGTGCCCAGACGACAGGGACCTATGGAGGCTACACCTTC. This encodes CAQTTGTYGGYTF. Complete variable domain (other parts from reference TRBV30 and TRBJ1-2): SQTIHQWPATLVQPVGSPLSLECTVEGTSNPNLYWYRQAAGRGLQLLFYSVGIGQISSEVPQNLSASRPQDRQFILSSKKLLLSDSGFYLCAQTTGTYGGYTFGSGTRLTVV.

This rearrangement joins TRBV6-5 to TRBJ1-1; D not resolved. V was shortened by 6 bases and J by 11 bases, with 16 bases between the two germline ends. The length of the CDR3 is 12 residues. Germline loops: CDR1 MNHEY, CDR2 SVGAGI. The CDR3 loop reads CASRSFSREAFF. For the CDR3, the DNA is TGTGCCAGCAGGTCCTTTTCGAGGGAGGCTTTCTTT.

The V call is TRBV6-6, the J call TRBJ2-4; tentative D call: TRBD1 (5 bases). Trimming cost V 5 bases and J 10 bases, with 18 bases left between them. CDR1 is MNHNY and CDR2 is SVGAGI in the germline V gene (reference sequence). The CDR3 consists of 14 residues. DNA for the CDR3: TGTGCCAGCAGTCCGACAGTTGACTTCATTATTCAGTACTTC. As protein: CASSPTVDFIIQYF.

This sequence joins TRBV6-6 and TRBJ1-5; unclear D gene. The V gene lost 6 bases and the J gene lost 2 bases, with 14 bases spanning the gap. CDR1 MNHNY and CDR2 SVGAGI come from the germline V gene (reference sequence). The CDR3 runs 15 residues. The CDR3 spells CASSREGRGNQPQHF. The CDR3 nucleotides read TGTGCCAGCAGCCGGGAGGGTAGGGGCAATCAGCCCCAGCATTTT.

The chain employs TRBV6-2 or TRBV6-3 and TRBJ1-6, with TRBD1 matching 7 bases. CDR1 MNHEY and CDR2 SVGEGT come from the germline V gene. The CDR3 contains 14 residues. J was trimmed by 9 bases and V by 5 bases; bases with no gene match: 7. The CDR3 DNA reads TGTGCCAGCAGTACAGGGGTGGTTGCTTCACCCCTCCACTTT. Protein: CASSTGVVASPLHF.

The chain employs TRBV2 and TRBJ2-2; TRBD2 agrees at 10 bases. J gave up 6 bases and V 6 bases, and 1 base lay outside the gene matches. The CDR3 covers 13 residues. In germline, CDR1 is SNHLY, CDR2 FYNNEI. CDR3 in DNA: TGTGCCAGCAGCGGGACTAGCGCCGGGGAGCTGTTTTTT. Its protein is CASSGTSAGELFF.